This T cell receptor beta chain is drawn from a study of blood T cell repertoires in COVID-19. About the study: Sites across the United States, Italy and Spain contributed samples from acute and convalescent COVID-19. The cDNA or gDNA used as material had been derived from T cells, B-cell-depleted T cells, or PBMCs.

V was shortened by 5 bases and J by 1 base, with 8 bases between the two germline ends. This CDR3 region has 12 residues. Germline assignment: CDR1 GTSNPN and CDR2 SVGIG (reference sequence). In the original workflow: Researchers report that nucleated cell counts were estimated from reference gene primer amplification. Repertoires were generated with immunoSEQ multiplex PCR, while TCRdb's copy carries only in-frame clones and drops some. The V and J calls and clone size are taken from that table; D and trimming were inferred from the DNA. The sample carries roughly 300,000 clones, around 83% recorded once.

The TCR comes from a woman aged 45-59 years with acute or convalescent COVID-19. The sample comprised peripheral blood. V is TRBV30 and J is TRBJ1-1, with D possibly TRBD1 on 6 matching bases. The CDR3 nucleotides read TGTGCCTGGGGGGACAAGAACACTGAAGCTTTCTTT. Its translation is CAWGDKNTEAFF. Together with reference TRBV30 and TRBJ1-1, the CDR3 gives the full variable domain: SQTIHQWPATLVQPVGSPLSLECTVEGTSNPNLYWYRQAAGRGLQLLFYSVGIGQISSEVPQNLSASRPQDRQFILSSKKLLLSDSGFYLCAWGDKNTEAFFGQGTRLTVV.